This T cell receptor (beta chain) was documented in a study of cytomegalovirus exposure and HLA in healthy donors. This PCR relied on a set of 60 Vbeta primers and 13 Jbeta primers. Sequencing was performed with immunoSEQ multiplex PCR; in TCRdb, only in-frame clones are kept and a portion is missing. The sample lists about 190,000 clones, 60% to 85% seen once, with 1.5% to 2% in the top ten. Samples came from healthy bone marrow donors. Germline trimming cut 5 bases from V and 5 bases from J; bases unmatched to any gene: 10. Per the germline V gene, CDR1 is SGHRS and CDR2 is YFSETQ. The CDR3 sequence is 15 residues long. The sample holds one count of this clone.

J is TRBJ2-3 and V is TRBV5-1; 8 nucleotides agree with TRBD2. Sequenced material: PBMCs. The source is a woman in her late teens or twenties in good health and CMV-seronegative. This CDR3 reads CASRWAGTRGDTQYF. The CDR3 DNA sequence: TGCGCCAGCAGATGGGCCGGGACTAGGGGAGATACGCAGTATTTT.